This T cell receptor (beta chain) was obtained from a study of radiation and T cells in renal cell carcinoma. Overall study: Nephrectomy followed 15 Gy stereotactic body radiation by 4 weeks.

This clone has more than one count but fewer than ten. Time point here: baseline pretreatment blood. Sample treatment: 15 Gy SBRT to primary tumor, nephrectomy 4 weeks later. TCRdb's copy holds only in-frame clones and misses some; the assay was immunoSEQ multiplex PCR. The sample has about 140,000 clones; roughly 83% are singletons. Sequenced material: blood, taken from a patient whose treatment included radiotherapy and nephrectomy. The clonotype comes from a woman in her fifties or sixties with renal cell carcinoma.

The CDR3 DNA reads as TGTGCCAGCAGGCCAGGACAGGGGGCATATTCACCCCTCCACTTT. Translating it yields CASRPGQGAYSPLHF. This chain connects TRBV25-1 to TRBJ1-6; 11 positions match TRBD1. The length of the CDR3 is 15 residues. The V gene end was trimmed by 6 bases and the J gene end by 8 bases; junction bases not matched to a gene: 6. Germline-derived CDR1 and CDR2 are MGHDK and SYGVNS.